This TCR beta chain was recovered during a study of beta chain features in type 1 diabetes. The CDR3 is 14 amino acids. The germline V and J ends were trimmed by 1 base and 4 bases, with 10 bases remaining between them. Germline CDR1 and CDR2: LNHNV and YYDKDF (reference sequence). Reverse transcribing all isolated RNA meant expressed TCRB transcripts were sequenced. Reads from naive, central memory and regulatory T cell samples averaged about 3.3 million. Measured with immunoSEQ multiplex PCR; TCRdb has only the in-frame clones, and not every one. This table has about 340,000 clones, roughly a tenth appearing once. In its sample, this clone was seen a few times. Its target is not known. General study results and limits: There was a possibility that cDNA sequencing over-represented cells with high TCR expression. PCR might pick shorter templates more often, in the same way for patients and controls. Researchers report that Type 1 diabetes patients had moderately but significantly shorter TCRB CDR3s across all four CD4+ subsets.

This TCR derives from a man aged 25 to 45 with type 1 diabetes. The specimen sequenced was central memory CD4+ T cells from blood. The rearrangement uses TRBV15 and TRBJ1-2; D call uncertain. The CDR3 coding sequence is TGTGCCACCAGCAGAGGGTCGGAAGGCTATGGCTACACCTTC. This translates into CATSRGSEGYGYTF.